A selection of T cell receptor beta chains follows, all from one sample in a study of tumor-infiltrating lymphocytes in primary liver carcinoma. TCRdb reprocessed the multiplex PCR reads with MiXCR, giving one entry per CDR3 protein. The data show about 100,000 distinct CDR3 sequences, just over 65% seen once. The material sequenced was tumor-adjacent normal liver tissue. These receptors originate from a man aged 40-55 years with primary liver carcinoma and hepatitis B virus infection. Both conserved end residues are part of each CDR3.

cdr3_length | j_call | v_call | cdr3_aa
13 | TRBJ2-1 | TRBV11-1 | CASNLRDNNEQFF
15 | TRBJ1-1 | TRBV10-3 | CAISESHRENTEAFF
15 | TRBJ2-1 | TRBV12-3/TRBV12-4 | CASSFGGNLGKEQFF
16 | TRBJ1-5 | TRBV5-1 | CASSLAPGARGQPQHF
16 | TRBJ2-1 | TRBV4-2 | CARSIGLGGPWGEQFF
16 | TRBJ2-4 | TRBV4-1 | CASSLGQLGAKNIQYF
13 | TRBJ2-7 | TRBV28 | CASSFQGPYEQYF
16 | TRBJ2-3 | TRBV11-1 | CASSLVTSTPTDTQYF
16 | TRBJ2-2 | TRBV4-1 | CASSPQGQMNTGELFF
13 | TRBJ2-1 | TRBV11-2 | CTSSFNDAYEQFF
16 | TRBJ2-7 | TRBV11-2 | CVSSLDFLEQGYWQYF
13 | TRBJ1-1 | TRBV11-2 | CASSVDSGDQAFF
11 | TRBJ2-4 | TRBV7-9 | CASKAENIQYF
16 | TRBJ1-1 | TRBV28 | CASTAYPGQGRGEAFF
16 | TRBJ2-2 | TRBV12-3/TRBV12-4 | CASSSRQGTSTGELFF
22 | TRBJ2-2 | TRBV12-3/TRBV12-4 | CANRPPRVPGTSGRRKTGELFF
17 | TRBJ2-6 | TRBV11-2 | CASSLVGDAAGANVLTF
16 | TRBJ2-6 | TRBV6-2/TRBV6-3 | CASKTGTASEANVLTF
16 | TRBJ2-5 | TRBV7-9 | CASSFRDSGMEEAQYF
16 | TRBJ2-1 | TRBV6-5 | CTSRTSLAGPNNEQFF
16 | TRBJ2-1 | TRBV6-2/TRBV6-3 | CASSYNLAGGGNEQFF
13 | TRBJ2-2 | TRBV11-2 | CATSFKLTGELFF
16 | TRBJ2-5 | TRBV28 | CASSSSNREAQETQYF
12 | TRBJ2-5 | TRBV29-1 | CSAGGVQETQYF
14 | TRBJ1-2 | TRBV11-2 | CVSSFIGGSYSYTF
16 | TRBJ2-1 | TRBV11-2 | CASSSSAGPSGNERFF
13 | TRBJ2-5 | TRBV6-1 | CASSVSNQETQYF
15 | TRBJ2-7 | TRBV6-5 | CASSQGGQWFYEQYF